This is a list of T cell receptor beta chains from one sample in a study of blood T cells in healthy people across ages. TCRdb re-called the 5' RACE reads through MiXCR, storing one row per CDR3 protein. The sample holds 800,000 to 1,300,000 distinct CDR3 sequences; 20% to 25% are singletons and the top ten take less than 0.75%. These records were also assigned to another study, of T cells of mothers and their children.

The specimen sequenced was blood. Receptors were obtained from a girl aged 2-10 years in good health. Each CDR3 is given with its conserved first and last residue. Fields, in order: V gene, D gene, clone size, J gene, CDR3 DNA, CDR3 protein. The D gene is left open where the match is weak. Not all rows give a size; the values are once, few, many and, for expanded clones, a class.

>TRBV7-9|TRBD2|few|TRBJ2-5
TGTGCCAGCAGCTCCGCCCCGGGACTAGCGGGGGAAGAGACCCAGTACTTC
CASSSAPGLAGEETQYF
>TRBV6-5|TRBD2|few|TRBJ2-7
TGTGCCAGCAGTACTAGACTAGCGGGGAGGGACTTCTACGAGCAGTACTTC
CASSTRLAGRDFYEQYF
>TRBV21-1|NA|NA|TRBJ2-5
TGTGCCAGCAGCAAAGAGGGGCGGGAGACCCAGTACTTC
CASSKEGRETQYF
>TRBV7-6|NA|many|TRBJ2-5
TGTGCCAGCAGCTTATTTGAGGAGACCCAGTACTTC
CASSLFEETQYF
>TRBV18|NA|few|TRBJ1-2
TGTGCCAGCTCACCATTTGATAGAGTTAGAAACTATGGCTACACCTTC
CASSPFDRVRNYGYTF
>TRBV12-3/TRBV12-4|NA|NA|TRBJ1-2
TGTGCCAGCGATTCACGCGAGAGAAGCGCGTATGGCTACACCTTC
CASDSRERSAYGYTF
>TRBV6-5|NA|few|TRBJ1-5
TGTGCCAGCAGTGGCGGGAACCATCAGCCCCAGCATTTT
CASSGGNHQPQHF
>TRBV20-1|TRBD1|NA|TRBJ2-7
TGCAGCGCTTCGGACAGGGGCTACGAGCAGTACTTC
CSASDRGYEQYF
>TRBV16|NA|NA|TRBJ2-3
TGTGCCAGCAGCCAAGTGGGCGGCCCGGGGGATGCAGATACGCAGTATTTT
CASSQVGGPGDADTQYF
>TRBV29-1|NA|few|TRBJ2-1
TGCAGCGTTGGAGATACATATGAGCAGTTCTTC
CSVGDTYEQFF
>TRBV28|TRBD2|NA|TRBJ2-7
TGTGCCAGCAGTAGTAGCGGGAGTAGCGACGAGCAGTACTTC
CASSSSGSSDEQYF
>TRBV6-5|NA|few|TRBJ2-7
TGTGCCAGCAGTTACACTTCATCCTTTTCCTCCTACGAGCAGTACTTC
CASSYTSSFSSYEQYF
>TRBV12-3/TRBV12-4|NA|NA|TRBJ2-7
TGTGCCAGCAGTTTTACAGGCGAGCAGTACTTC
CASSFTGEQYF